These 11 T cell receptor beta chains originate from one sample sequenced in a study of T-cell memory formation after mild COVID-19. Using its own MiXCR run on the 5' RACE reads, TCRdb lists one record per CDR3 protein. The table records about 470,000 distinct CDR3 sequences, around a quarter of them present only once. The material sequenced was PBMCs or a T cell subset sorted from them (not recorded which). The receptors derive from an adult woman who had mild COVID-19 (a few samples of this study predate the infection). Cell type and time point are not known.

This clonotype has only a few counts. CDR3 DNA: TGTGCCAGCAGTTTCGGACAGGGAGAGCAGTTCTTC. It codes for CASSFGQGEQFF. This chain links TRBV12-3 or TRBV12-4 with TRBJ2-1, with TRBD1 matching 8 bases. The V segment lost 3 bases and the J segment 10 bases; nucleotides outside the gene matches: 2. CDR3 length equals 12 residues.

This clonotype was seen a handful of times. The chain joins TRBV5-1 to TRBJ2-3, with D maybe TRBD2 (6 bases). The germline V gene has CDR1 SGHRS and CDR2 YFSETQ. Trimming removed 0 bases at V and 2 bases at J, with 13 bases between. CDR3 length equals 16 residues. In nucleotides, the CDR3 is TGCGCCAGCAGCTTGGGCGTGGGGGGAGCCACAGATACGCAGTATTTT. Translated, it gives CASSLGVGGATDTQYF.

The CDR3 here is CATSDDGTSSSGANVLTF. CDR3 in DNA: TGTGCCACCAGTGACGATGGGACTAGCTCCTCTGGGGCCAACGTCCTGACTTTC. The chain has TRBV24-1 and TRBJ2-6, with 9 bases matching TRBD2. Trimming at V came to 4 bases and at J to 0 bases, leaving 6 bases not matched to a gene. Looked up from germline, CDR1 is KGHDR and CDR2 is SFDVKD. The CDR3 consists of 18 residues.

This clonotype was picked up a small number of times. The chain joins TRBV2 to TRBJ2-1; D possibly corresponds to TRBD2 (5 bases). Looked up from germline, CDR1 is SNHLY and CDR2 is FYNNEI. Trimming pared 2 bases from V and 4 bases from J, leaving 12 bases between. The CDR3 contains 15 residues. The CDR3 loop reads CASSERAALYNEQFF. DNA for the CDR3: TGTGCCAGCAGTGAAAGAGCGGCCCTGTACAATGAGCAGTTCTTC.

This clonotype was recorded a few times. The V call is TRBV7-2, the J call TRBJ2-1, with 8 bases that match TRBD2. V lost 4 bases and J lost 8; bases outside the gene matches: 10. Germline V lookup: CDR1 SGHTA, CDR2 FQGNSA. CDR3 size: 15 residues. DNA for the CDR3: TGTGCCAGCAGCTCTTCGAGCGGGAGTTTCCATGAGCAGTTCTTC. This gives the protein CASSSSSGSFHEQFF.

This sequence joins TRBV5-1 and TRBJ1-6, with 8 positions matching TRBD1. Per germline, CDR1 SGHRS and CDR2 YFSETQ. Unmatched junction bases numbered 10, after V lost 2 bases and J lost 6 bases. The CDR3 extends over 17 amino acids. CDR3 nucleotide sequence: TGCGCCAGCAGCTTCGACAGGGGACAATCCCCTAATTCACCCCTCCACTTT. Translated, it gives CASSFDRGQSPNSPLHF.

This chain uses TRBV7-2 with TRBJ2-5; D is ambiguous. Germline V gives CDR1 SGHTA, CDR2 FQGNSA. Trimming took 5 bases from V and 5 from J, leaving 21 bases between them. This CDR3 spans 16 amino acids. DNA for the CDR3: TGTGCCAGCAGCCCGAAATCGGATACTTACGGGGAGACCCAGTACTTC. Amino acid sequence: CASSPKSDTYGETQYF.

This clonotype was observed a few times. The chain combines TRBV3-1 with TRBJ2-7; TRBD1 agrees at 10 bases. The germline V gene has CDR1 LGHDT and CDR2 YNNKEL (reference sequence). The V gene end was trimmed by 3 bases and the J gene end by 1 base; junction bases not matched to a gene: 6. The CDR3 consists of 16 residues. The CDR3, as DNA: TGTGCCAGCAGCCACCGAGGACAGGGGGGTTCCTACGAGCAGTACTTC. Amino acids: CASSHRGQGGSYEQYF.

The count of this clonotype is one. This sequence joins TRBV4-1 and TRBJ2-7; 12 bases fit TRBD2. The CDR3 runs to 19 residues. CDR1 is MGHRA and CDR2 is YSYEKL in the germline V gene. The V segment lost 2 bases and the J segment 3 bases; nucleotides outside the gene matches: 14. For the CDR3, the DNA is TGCGCCAGCAGCCAACGCGGACTAGCGGGAAGCTTAGTCCACTACGAGCAGTACTTC. Translated, it gives CASSQRGLAGSLVHYEQYF.

The rearrangement uses TRBV12-3 or TRBV12-4 and TRBJ2-3; D call uncertain. This CDR3 region has 13 residues. Trimming pared 1 base from V and 4 bases from J, leaving 6 bases between. The CDR3 loop reads CASSLVESDTQYF. The CDR3 region has the DNA TGTGCCAGCAGTTTAGTTGAATCAGATACGCAGTATTTT.

This clonotype showed up just a few times. The V and J genes are TRBV7-6 and TRBJ2-1; a possible D gene is TRBD1 (7 bases). The CDR3 sequence is 17 residues long. V was trimmed by 1 base and J by 2 bases, leaving 15 bases between them. Looked up from germline, CDR1 is SGHVS and CDR2 is FNYEAQ. The CDR3 spells CASSLGGAGTAYNEQFF. CDR3 nucleotides: TGTGCCAGCAGCTTAGGGGGGGCCGGGACAGCCTACAATGAGCAGTTCTTC.